This T cell receptor (beta chain) was obtained from a study of shared clonotypes between healthy human individuals (dated by TCRdb to 2019 to 2021). Background for the entire study: Three men and two women, aged 18 to 49 years, made up the cohort. Libraries were prepared and TCR repertoires were sequenced by different laboratories using diverse techniques, in order to increase sequencing depth and limit assay-specific biases. Between about 0.8 and 9.5 billion PBMCs per donor were obtained by leukapheresis. For each donor, CD4 naive and CD4 memory were each given three plates, CD8 naive was given two plates, and CD8 memory was given one plate. The study deeply sequenced blood TCR repertoires of several healthy adults to estimate repertoire size and the extent of clonotype sharing between individuals.

This clone was observed once. Its antigen remains unidentified. No clone much larger than this one lies a single base away; base qualities are absent. CDR1 and CDR2, looked up from the germline V gene (reference sequence), are LNHDA and SQIVND. From cysteine to phenylalanine, the CDR3 is 13 amino acids long. Only the CDR3 DNA stays, 39 bases, in frame from base 1. Cut back by 9 bases and 3 bases, the V and J ends lie 14 bases apart. On the study overall, not on this receptor specifically: Approximately 4.8% of naive CD4, around 3.6% of naive CD8, approximately 2% of memory CD4, and 0.4% of memory CD8 clonotypes were shared across several donors. Sampling was restricted to blood, and TCR repertoires in tissues likely differ from the TCR repertoires found in blood. Even with the large sequencing depth, rarefaction of the sorted-subset datasets indicated that sequencing was incomplete. Compared with non-shared clonotypes, clonotypes shared by all four sorted-subset donors had higher generation probabilities. Because the study included a small number of donors, the genetic and exposure-history diversity represented was limited. Larger estimated clonotype richness was generally found for naive subsets than for memory subsets. Pairwise subsampling led to the expectation that sequencing depth would affect the degree of clonotype sharing among donors.

CD8 naive samples consisted of CD45RO-negative cells that were positively selected for CCR7, yielding a CD45RA+CCR7+ population without TemRA cells. The donors were healthy, HIV-negative adults with no recently reported acute infections or vaccinations. All donors were Caucasian adults living in Nashville, Tennessee, USA. Blood was obtained by leukapheresis, after which PBMCs were separated by Ficoll-Histopaque density gradient centrifugation and cryopreserved in liquid nitrogen vapor phase. Analytical flow cytometry was used to check the purity and quantity of every magnetically sorted T cell population. From each sorted fraction, genomic DNA was isolated and quantified by UV absorbance on a Nanodrop 2000c. TCR CDR3 regions were amplified from genomic DNA by multiplex PCR using the deep immunoSEQ assay. Genomic DNA extracted from each cell subset was distributed evenly over all wells of several immunoSEQ 96-well plates, and each plate served as one replicate. For sorted subsets, approximately 0.2 ug of genomic DNA, equivalent to tens of thousands of T cell genomes, went into each replicate PCR. Purified libraries were measured with a Qubit 3.0 fluorometer, size-checked on a Bioanalyzer 2100, and measured again with the KAPA Library Quantification kit. Each immunoSEQ 96-well plate was sequenced on its own single-read 150-cycle Illumina NextSeq 550 flow cell. Regarding the original processing steps: Because the immunoSEQ output included only junctional sequences and no quality scores, the filtering could not be the same as the filtering used for full-length reads. Sequences were annotated with PyIR, a Python wrapper for IgBLAST v1.9, using IMGT germline references to assign V/J genes and CDR3. Any read was removed if the V/J assignment was weak (E-value above 1e-6), the CDR3 was missing, or the read contained stop codons, out-of-frame junctions, or ambiguous translated residues. A V3J clonotype was defined by an identical inferred V gene, J gene, and CDR3 amino acid sequence. To compute the percentage overlap between repertoires, the number of shared unique clonotypes was divided by the size of the smaller repertoire. Three approaches were used to assess repertoire richness: RTK rarefaction, the Chao1 estimator, and Recon v2.1 estimates of unobserved clonotypes. Generation probabilities were computed with OLGA for all TCRbeta clonotypes obtained by the gDNA method from several donors. This immuneACCESS table, as held by TCRdb, lists in-frame sequences with V and J called but not all clones. Of the missing ones, under half trace to an unresolved V gene in checked studies; the others have no known cause. V and J calls plus clone size are reproduced from that table; the DNA served to infer D and trimming. The sample table lists about 1.9 million clones, just under 95% of them with a count of one. The top ten constitute 1.5% to 2% of the sample.

The rearranged chain carries TRBV19 and TRBJ1-2; TRBD1 is a possible D gene, resting on 6 matching bases. The sequence was obtained from a man between 18 and 29 years old in good health. Some clones in this sample may be carry-over from other donors' samples. The sequenced material came from naive CD8+ T cells from PBMCs. This sample's cell subset or site label indicates: CD45RA+CCR7+. The nucleotide sequence is TGTGCCAGCTTCTCCCGACAGGACTATGGCTACACCTTC. Translated, this gives CASFSRQDYGYTF.